This T cell receptor (beta chain) is drawn from a study of T cell repertoires in cytomegalovirus infection (dated by TCRdb to between 2019 and 2020). Concerning the study at large: Peptide stimulations targeted recently identified HLA-C-restricted CMV epitopes, whose presentation resists viral immunomodulation, together with well-studied HLA-B-restricted epitopes. Donor HLA type was relevant to the analysis, because carriage of CMV infection together with the matching HLA type was indicated by public TCR beta signatures.

There are a few counts of this clonotype. This clone's antigen is unknown. Base quality data are lacking; no much larger clone is found one base away. The meaning of the sample's treatment or condition label: in vitro stimulation with specific CMV peptide epitopes to enrich CMV-specific T cells. Sequencing instrument: Illumina HiSeq 1500. The raw public data were reprocessed by TCRdb itself: fastp quality trimming at Q25, MiXCR clonotype calling, in-frame beta chains only. Every entry covers one CDR3 protein and lists the most common genes and DNA from its rows. The sample table shows roughly 990,000 distinct CDR3 sequences, and roughly 30% are seen once. More than 12% of the sample rests with the top ten. Summary of the overall study and its limitations: The ex vivo response was dominated by HLA-C-restricted CMV-specific TCR beta clonotypes, and the single most frequent clonotype in two of eight donors was supplied by these HLA-C-restricted clonotypes. In both this cohort and an independent cohort of some 350 donors, the cumulative frequency of public TCR beta family members distinguished carriers of CMV infection plus the relevant HLA type.

Its CDR3 holds 14 amino acids, cysteine through phenylalanine. Only the CDR3 DNA is retained, 42 bases long and in frame from the first base. V sheds 4 bases and J sheds 6 bases, leaving 16 bases between their ends. Based on the germline V gene, the CDR1 and CDR2 sequences are ENHRY and SYGVKD. The sequence came from a human donor in good health (CMV status not recorded). Some clones in this sample may be carry-over from other donors' samples. The rearranged chain carries TRBV10-3 and TRBJ2-7; the best D guess is TRBD1, with 6 bases matching. The sample in question was cultured CD8+ T cells from PBMCs, obtained from culture after CMV antigen stimulation. The DNA sequence is TGTGCCATCAGTGGGGGCCTTACAGGGTTCGAGCAGTACTTC. It translates to CAISGGLTGFEQYF.